The subject of this entry is one T cell receptor beta chain. What it recognizes is unknown. Germline values: CDR1 SGHRS, CDR2 YFSETQ. The CDR3 has 14 residues. V lost 4 bases and J 2 bases, leaving 13 bases between the germline ends. The sample is drawn from a study of shared clonotypes between healthy human individuals. Study-level results: Generation probabilities were higher for clonotypes shared across all four sorted-subset donors than for unshared ones. Only blood samples were collected, and tissue repertoires likely differ. Richness estimates generally favored naive over memory subsets.

The method was immunoSEQ multiplex PCR; TCRdb's version includes in-frame clones alone and lacks a portion of them. Found here are 2 million to 2.5 million clones, 95% of them singletons; the top ten hold more than 0.1%. This TCR was recovered from a young man in good health. The rearrangement joins TRBV5-1 to TRBJ2-7, with D possibly being TRBD1 (8 bases). Specimen: naive CD4+ T cells sorted from blood. Specified subset: CD45RA+ positively selected. CDR3 loop: CASSGGDRPYEQYF. The CDR3 DNA is TGCGCCAGCAGCGGGGGGGACAGGCCCTACGAGCAGTACTTC. The variable domain in full, completed from reference TRBV5-1 and TRBJ2-7, reads KAGVTQTPRYLIKTRGQQVTLSCSPISGHRSVSWYQQTPGQGLQFLFEYFSETQRNKGNFPGRFSGRQFSNSRSEMNVSTLELGDSALYLCASSGGDRPYEQYFGPGTRLTVT.